This TCR beta chain was identified in a study of T cells of healthy individuals. The V gene end was trimmed by 6 bases and the J gene end by 0 bases; junction bases not matched to a gene: 7. Germline V gene lookup returns CDR1 SGHKS and CDR2 YYEKEE (reference sequence). This CDR3 region has 15 residues. MiXCR, applied by TCRdb to the 5' RACE reads, yields one record per CDR3 protein. The sample includes about 100,000 distinct CDR3 sequences, around 17% seen only once; the top ten take 6.2%. This clonotype originated in a human donor in good health. The rearrangement uses TRBV5-5 and TRBJ2-7, with 9 bases lining up with TRBD1. The chain's CDR3 is CASILTGGSSYEQYF. The CDR3 nucleotides are TGTGCCAGCATCCTCACAGGGGGCTCCTCCTACGAGCAGTACTTC.